The entry below describes one T cell receptor (beta chain). The clone's antigen remains unknown. Per-base quality was not reported, and no clone a single base away is much larger than it. The library was prepared using RACE. The sequencing machine was a NextSeq 500. Library preparation attached unique molecular identifiers to individual cDNA molecules for quantitative, reproducible TCR counting. For every blood RNA sample, sequencing covered both the TCR alpha and TCR beta chains. In the authors' own workflow: The median number of TCRs per sample was around 100,000, ranging from roughly 20,000 to 700,000. V, J and CDR3 annotation of the TCR reads was performed with the Decombinator software suite. For the PS versus PT1 abundance plots, all samples were subsampled to the same number of TCRs (28,000). Expanded TCRs were defined as absent before sensitization and observed at least eight times at the 2-week time point. TCRdb reprocessing: public reads trimmed at Q25 with fastp, clones called with MiXCR, in-frame beta chains kept. Duplicate CDR3 protein sequences are folded into a single record with the most common DNA and genes. The V and J calls come from TCRdb's annotation, not from the publication. This sample gives over 300,000 distinct CDR3 sequences in total; more than 4.5% of them show up just once. Around 2.6% of the sample goes to the ten largest clones.

This sample is part of a study of human T cells and chemical hapten exposure (dated by TCRdb to about 2021). Regarding the research as a whole: For sensitization, 2% DPC in acetone was applied to a 2 cm by 2 cm area of upper inner arm skin. This study followed changes in the peripheral blood TCR repertoire in vivo during primary and secondary sensitization of alopecia patients to the hapten diphenylcyclopropenone (DPC). The mostly female patient cohort included alopecia areata with under or over 50% scalp involvement, alopecia totalis and alopecia universalis. Patch testing was performed on the upper back with Finn chambers containing 0.01% DPC, and the patch tests were scored after 6 days according to International Contact Dermatitis Research Group standards. Blood for TCR sequencing was provided by twenty-nine alopecia patients at one to four time points (pre-sensitization, 2, 6 and 24 weeks). The libraries were sequenced as a pool, and the TCR yield per sample differed mostly because of small variations in library volumes within the pool. Blood samples were taken from patients before sensitization (week 0) and at 2, 6 and about 24 weeks after DPC sensitization. Patients additionally received weekly therapeutic DPC doses to the scalp throughout the approximately 24-week study period. The study at large found these results: Compared with pre-sensitization or healthy control sets, expanded TCRs formed significantly more large CDR3 similarity clusters, which is consistent with antigen-driven responses. DPC sensitization did not change the number of TCRs with a frequency above 1 in 1000, and there was no evidence of changes in global repertoire structure. Patch test score was positively correlated with the number of PT1 expanded TCRs, with significance at thresholds 8, 16 and 32 but not at 4. Because every patient had alopecia, a presumed autoimmune disease, the patients' immune response might differ from that of healthy individuals. Repeated subsampling changed both the strength of the expansion versus patch-test correlation and the threshold at which that correlation became significant.

Read against the paper, the sample's time point label means: pre-sensitization, week 0. Interpreted using the paper, the treatment or condition label stands for: therapeutic diphenylcyclopropenone sensitization with weekly scalp DPC. Blood at each patch-test visit was drawn before the patch test was applied. To be eligible, patients had to be aged 18 to 70, diagnosed with alopecia and judged suitable for DPC therapy, while pregnant patients were excluded. Unfractionated whole blood was collected in Tempus Blood RNA tubes, and total RNA was extracted from that blood. Trimming leaves V shorter by 2 bases and J shorter by 5 bases, with the junction holding 4 bases beyond the gene matches. The cysteine opens and the phenylalanine closes a CDR3 of 16 amino acids. CDR3 DNA only is kept here, 48 bases in frame from base 1. As encoded in the germline V gene, CDR1 is MNHEY while CDR2 is SVGEGT.

The receptor's source is a woman aged 45-65 years with alopecia areata. Some clones in this sample may be carry-over from other donors' samples. This sample comprised whole blood, obtained in connection with sensitization to the hapten diphenylcyclopropenone (DPC). The V and J genes are TRBV6-2 or TRBV6-3 and TRBJ2-1, with 12 bases matching TRBD2. The sequenced DNA: TGTGCCAGCAGTTACCCCGGACTAGCGGGACACAATGAGCAGTTCTTC. Its protein reads: CASSYPGLAGHNEQFF.